The source of this T cell receptor (beta chain) is a study of spatial heterogeneity in lung cancer (dated by TCRdb to about 2019). About the investigation overall: Donors were 70 or so patients with early-stage, untreated non-small cell lung cancer from the lung TRACERx cohort. At surgery, over 200 tumor regions, fewer than 85 matched nontumor lung samples and some 54 PBMC samples were TCR-sequenced for both alpha and beta chains. Follow-up PBMC samples were sequenced whenever available, with the median time to follow-up being around 25 months after resection. Beta-chain transcripts were consistently detected in greater numbers than alpha-chain transcripts, which likely reflects a higher abundance of beta-chain transcripts. The study quantitatively compared TCR alpha and beta repertoires across multiple tumor regions, matched nontumor lung and blood in non-small cell lung cancer. Nonsynonymous mutation counts, determined by whole-exome sequencing of tumor tissue, were related to features of the TCR repertoire. In the raw uncorrected reads, each unique combination of TCR and UMI appeared more than ten times on average. On the study overall, not on this receptor specifically: Confirming at a functional level the hypothesis that regional TCRs recognize regional mutations was considered to require additional single-cell paired TCR alpha and beta sequencing. Comparisons of baseline and follow-up blood repertoires included only 15 or so patients. Ubiquitous expanded tumor TCRs showed up in blood more often at tumor resection than at routine follow-up.

The method behind the library was 5' RACE. Sequencing relied on a NextSeq 500. In the TCR library protocol, a unique molecular identifier was attached to each TCR cDNA molecule so that PCR and sequencing errors could be corrected. The published analysis was carried out like this. Decombinator tools were used for TCR identification, UMI-based error correction and CDR3 extraction. Expanded TCRs were defined as those above a frequency of 2 per 1,000, corresponding to the top 1% of the tumor frequency distribution. Renyi diversity was computed with the R vegan package after each repertoire had been subsampled 100 times to 5,000 TCRs. To build CDR3 similarity networks, amino acid triplet string-kernel similarity was used, and CDR3s were connected when their pairwise similarity was above 0.82. In-frame beta chains were kept once TCRdb had trimmed the public reads at Q25 with fastp and called clones with MiXCR. Entries are consolidated by CDR3 protein sequence, retaining the most common genes and DNA. The V and J calls and clone size come from TCRdb's table, not from the authors' own analysis. This sample lists around 47,000 distinct CDR3 sequences; around 6.7% were detected once. The top ten clones comprise 35% of the sample.

Interpreted using the paper, the time point label stands for: blood at routine non-recurrence follow-up after resection. Without any cell sorting, TCR sequencing was performed on whole RNA extracted either from tumor and nontumor lung tissue or from cryopreserved PBMC samples. A patient was chosen for TCR sequencing only when enough RNA was available from at least two tumor regions. This clonotype was counted a few times. Its antigen is not yet known. Base qualities are not provided; no much larger clone lies one nucleotide away. Trimming removed 0 bases from V and 2 bases from J, leaving 10 bases between the germline ends. The CDR3 runs 15 residues from the cysteine to the phenylalanine. CDR3 DNA is the only sequence kept; it has 45 bases, read in frame from the first base. From the germline V gene (reference sequence), CDR1 is LGHDT and CDR2 is YNNKEL.

The chain uses TRBV3-1 and TRBJ2-5; the D call could be TRBD1 or TRBD2, with each sharing 6 bases. Sequences were derived from PBMCs, sampled at follow-up. This TCR derives from a female donor with early-stage non-small cell lung cancer. The CDR3 here reads CASSQDRRGQETQYF. Read as DNA, the sequence is TGTGCCAGCAGCCAAGATAGGAGGGGGCAAGAGACCCAGTACTTC.